This T cell receptor (beta chain) derives from a study of cytomegalovirus exposure and HLA in healthy donors. Study-level information: Previous work identified 95 million to 140 million unique TCR beta sequences from 200 million or so T cells.

Findings of the study overall: Accounts indicate the classifier identified cytomegalovirus status with strong specificity and sensitivity. Per a prior analysis, the majority of TCR beta V segments were productive roughly 90% or roughly 30% of the time.

PCR primers comprised 60 Vbeta and 13 Jbeta primers. Original handling: The count from a later analysis was 65 million to 90 million unique TCR beta chains, approximately 9.9 million of them shared. Measured with immunoSEQ multiplex PCR; TCRdb has only the in-frame clones, and not every one. V and J calls plus clone size are reproduced from that table; the DNA served to infer D and trimming. The table has 150,000 to 200,000 clones, about three quarters seen once; the top ten hold around 3%. As concerns this clone: Its antigen remains unidentified.

The origin of this receptor is a female donor in good health and CMV-seronegative. The sequencing input was PBMCs.

The CDR3 here is CASSIDNTGYTF. The DNA of the CDR3 is TGTGCCAGTAGTATAGATAACACTGGCTACACCTTC. The rearrangement uses TRBV19 and TRBJ1-2; D remains ambiguous. The CDR3 runs to 12 residues. Germline CDR1 LNHDA, CDR2 SQIVND (reference sequence). The V end was cut by 0 bases, the J end by 7 bases, with 6 bases between.